The present T cell receptor beta chain was sequenced within a study of T cell responses to AZD1222 COVID-19 vaccine. The study's findings and limits: Within unmutated variant regions lay the reported targets of nearly half of spike-specific TCRs.

The CDR3 contains 15 residues. The V gene's germline CDR1 is SEHNR and CDR2 FQNEAQ (reference sequence). V lost 5 bases and J 1 base, leaving 14 bases between the germline ends. Sequencing was performed with immunoSEQ multiplex PCR; in TCRdb, only in-frame clones are kept and a portion is missing. This table has some 100,000 clones, less than 90% appearing once. Turning to this clone: Its target is unknown.

The specimen was peripheral blood, collected on day 0 of AZD1222 vaccination. The receptor comes from an adult in good health. The chain joins TRBV7-9 to TRBJ1-1, with D possibly TRBD1 on 6 matching bases. The CDR3 is CASSVRTVRNTEAFF. CDR3 DNA sequence: TGTGCCAGCAGCGTACGGACAGTGCGGAACACTGAAGCTTTCTTT.